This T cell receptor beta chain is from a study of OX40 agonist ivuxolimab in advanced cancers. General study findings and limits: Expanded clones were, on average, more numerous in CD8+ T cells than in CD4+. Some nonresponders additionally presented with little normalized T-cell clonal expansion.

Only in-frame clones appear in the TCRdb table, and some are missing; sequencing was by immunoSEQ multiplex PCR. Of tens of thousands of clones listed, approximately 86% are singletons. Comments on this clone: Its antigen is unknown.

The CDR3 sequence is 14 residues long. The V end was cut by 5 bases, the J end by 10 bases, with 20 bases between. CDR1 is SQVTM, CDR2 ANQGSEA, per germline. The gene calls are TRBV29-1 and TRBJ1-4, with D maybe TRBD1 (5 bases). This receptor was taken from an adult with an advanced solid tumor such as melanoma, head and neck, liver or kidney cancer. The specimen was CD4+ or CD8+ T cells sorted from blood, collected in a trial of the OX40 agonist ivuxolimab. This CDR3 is CSVTSSDAGGKLFF. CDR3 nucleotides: TGCAGCGTTACTTCATCGGACGCCGGGGGAAAACTGTTTTTT. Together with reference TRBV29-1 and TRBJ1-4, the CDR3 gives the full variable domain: SAVISQKPSRDICQRGTSLTIQCQVDSQVTMMFWYRQQPGQSLTLIATANQGSEATYESGFVIDKFPISRPNLTFSTLTVSNMSPEDSSIYLCSVTSSDAGGKLFFGSGTQLSVL.